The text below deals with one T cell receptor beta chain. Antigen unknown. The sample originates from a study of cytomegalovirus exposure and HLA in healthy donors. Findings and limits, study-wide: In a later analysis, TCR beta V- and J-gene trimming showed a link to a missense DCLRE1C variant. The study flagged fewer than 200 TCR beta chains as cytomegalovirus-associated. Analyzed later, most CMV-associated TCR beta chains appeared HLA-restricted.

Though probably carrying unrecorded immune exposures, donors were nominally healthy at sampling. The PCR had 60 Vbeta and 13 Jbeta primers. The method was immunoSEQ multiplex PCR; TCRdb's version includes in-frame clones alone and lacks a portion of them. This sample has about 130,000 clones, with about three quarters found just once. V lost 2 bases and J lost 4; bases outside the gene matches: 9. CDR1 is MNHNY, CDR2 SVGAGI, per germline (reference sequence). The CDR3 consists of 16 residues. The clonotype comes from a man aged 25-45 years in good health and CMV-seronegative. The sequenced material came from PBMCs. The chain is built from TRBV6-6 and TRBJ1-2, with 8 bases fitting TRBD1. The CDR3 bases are TGTGCCAGCAGTTACCCGAATCGACAGGGGAGCTATGGCTACACCTTC. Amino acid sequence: CASSYPNRQGSYGYTF.